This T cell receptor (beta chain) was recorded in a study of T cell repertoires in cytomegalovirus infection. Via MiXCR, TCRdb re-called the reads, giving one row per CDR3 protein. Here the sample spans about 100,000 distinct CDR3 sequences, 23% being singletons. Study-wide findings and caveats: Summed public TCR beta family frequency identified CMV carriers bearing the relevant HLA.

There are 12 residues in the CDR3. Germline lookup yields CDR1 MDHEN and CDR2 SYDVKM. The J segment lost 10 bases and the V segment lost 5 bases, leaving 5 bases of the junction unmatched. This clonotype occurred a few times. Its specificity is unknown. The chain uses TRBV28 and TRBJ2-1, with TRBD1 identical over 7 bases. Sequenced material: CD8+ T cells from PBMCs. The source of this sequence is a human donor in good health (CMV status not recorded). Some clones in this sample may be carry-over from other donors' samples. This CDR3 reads CASSPPGQEQFF. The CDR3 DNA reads TGTGCCAGCAGTCCCCCGGGACAGGAGCAGTTCTTC.